This TCR beta chain appears in the sequencing data of a study of blood T cell repertoires in COVID-19. Study at large: The analysed material was cDNA or gDNA that came from T cells, B-cell-depleted T cells, or PBMCs.

Original processing notes: Cell counts per sample came from amplifying reference gene primers. The method was immunoSEQ multiplex PCR; TCRdb's version includes in-frame clones alone and lacks a portion of them. V, J and clone size reflect that table, while D and trimming were determined from the DNA. The sample has 150,000 to 200,000 clones; around four fifths are singletons. V lost 4 bases and J 9 bases, leaving 17 bases between the germline ends. Germline values: CDR1 SGDLS, CDR2 YYNGEE. The CDR3 runs to 14 residues. Source material: PBMCs or T cells enriched from blood (not recorded which). This receptor was identified in a woman between 50 and 59 years old in a cohort exposed to, infected with or recovered from COVID-19 (not recorded which). The chain combines TRBV9 with TRBJ2-1, with D maybe TRBD2 (6 bases). CDR3 sequence: CASSTLTTRGEQFF. CDR3 DNA: TGTGCCAGCAGCACCCTTACGACTAGGGGTGAGCAGTTCTTC.